A single sample gave rise to the 30 T cell receptor beta chains below, sequenced in a study of beta chain features in type 1 diabetes. These receptors' antigens are unknown. Every bit of the isolated RNA underwent reverse transcription, so sequencing read expressed TCRB transcripts. Assay: immunoSEQ multiplex PCR; the TCRdb copy retains only in-frame clones and omits some. The repertoire has 150,000 to 200,000 clones, approximately 9% of them found once; the top ten carry approximately 0.54%. Study results and caveats: TCRB CDR3s were moderately but significantly shorter in Type 1 diabetes patients in all four CD4+ subsets.

Sequenced input: central memory CD4+ T cells from blood. These receptors all stem from a woman under 30 with type 1 diabetes.

This clone was seen a few times. V and J are TRBV10-3 and TRBJ2-5; D unclear. The CDR3 runs to 16 residues. The V end was cut by 2 bases, the J end by 0 bases, with 13 bases between. The germline gives CDR1 ENHRY, CDR2 SYGVKD. CDR3 sequence: CAISETKPYDQETQYF. The CDR3 region has the DNA TGTGCCATCAGTGAGACGAAGCCTTACGACCAAGAGACCCAGTACTTC.

This sequence joins TRBV6-1 and TRBJ2-7; D unresolved. With 3 bases removed from V and 3 bases from J, the gap between germline ends came to 3 bases. The CDR3 contains 11 residues. CDR1 is MNHNS and CDR2 is SASEGT in the germline V gene. Written as DNA, the CDR3 is TGTGCCAGCAGTGACGGCTACGAGCAGTACTTC. Its translation: CASSDGYEQYF.

The V and J genes are TRBV19 and TRBJ1-6, with D tentatively TRBD1 (6 bases). V was cut by 7 bases and J by 9 bases, with 19 bases left in between. CDR1 is LNHDA and CDR2 is SQIVND in the germline V gene (reference sequence). The CDR3 is 15 amino acids. DNA for the CDR3: TGTGCCAGTAACCCCCAGGGGCAGGCGACTTCACCCCTCCACTTT. It encodes CASNPQGQATSPLHF. Looking up the rest from reference TRBV19 and TRBJ1-6 gives the full variable domain: DGGITQSPKYLFRKEGQNVTLSCEQNLNHDAMYWYRQDPGQGLRLIYYSQIVNDFQKGDIAEGYSVSREKKESFPLTVTSAQKNPTAFYLCASNPQGQATSPLHFGNGTRLTVT.

This rearrangement joins TRBV5-4 to TRBJ1-2; TRBD1 might be the D (5 bases). Germline loops: CDR1 SGHNT, CDR2 YYREEE (reference sequence). The germline V and J ends were trimmed by 2 bases and 7 bases, with 15 bases remaining between them. The CDR3 is made up of 14 amino acids. For the CDR3, the DNA is TGTGCCAGCAGCTTTGGGCAGGGACTAAGTGGCTACACCTTC. As protein: CASSFGQGLSGYTF.

The V and J genes are TRBV11-2 and TRBJ1-1; 7 bases are a match to TRBD1. V trimming: 1 base; J trimming: 5 bases; junction bases outside the gene matches: 10. The CDR3 runs 16 residues. Germline assignment: CDR1 SGHAT and CDR2 FQNNGV. CDR3 region: CASSLGGGRRWTEAFF. The CDR3 DNA follows: TGTGCCAGCAGCTTAGGAGGGGGCCGGAGATGGACTGAAGCTTTCTTT.

The chain links TRBV28 to TRBJ2-7, with D perhaps matching TRBD2 (6 bases). The CDR3 is 15 residues long. V lost 4 bases to trimming and J lost 1 base, with 14 bases between them. Per the germline V gene, CDR1 is MDHEN and CDR2 is SYDVKM. The CDR3 bases are TGTGCCAGCAGTTATGACCGGGACTCTTCCTACGAGCAGTACTTC. The encoded protein is CASSYDRDSSYEQYF.

This clone was picked up a small number of times. The chain joins TRBV28 to TRBJ2-3; the D gene is possibly TRBD2 (5 bases). Trimming left V 8 bases short and J 1 base short, with 19 bases between. CDR3 length equals 16 residues. CDR1 is MDHEN and CDR2 is SYDVKM in the germline V gene. The CDR3 nucleotides read TGTGCCAGCTTGGCCCGGAGGCGGGTTGGCACAGATACGCAGTATTTT. Its translation is CASLARRRVGTDTQYF.

J is TRBJ1-4 and V is TRBV15; D not certain. The CDR3 extends over 15 amino acids. CDR1 and CDR2 from the germline V gene are LNHNV and YYDKDF (reference sequence). V was clipped by 0 bases and J by 3 bases, with 8 bases between them. The CDR3 region is CATSRDQTPNEKLFF. CDR3 nucleotides: TGTGCCACCAGCAGAGATCAGACTCCTAATGAAAAACTGTTTTTT.

This rearrangement joins TRBV11-3 to TRBJ2-2, with D possibly matching TRBD1 (5 bases). Germline lookup yields CDR1 SGHNT and CDR2 YENEEA. Trimming removed 5 bases from V and 2 bases from J, with 9 bases in between. The CDR3 is 14 amino acids. Here the CDR3 DNA reads TGTGCCAGCAGCCAAGACAGTAACACCGGGGAGCTGTTTTTT. It is translated as CASSQDSNTGELFF.

The rearrangement links TRBV5-6 to TRBJ1-3, with D maybe TRBD1 (6 bases). From germline, CDR1 is SGHDT and CDR2 YYEEEE. V shed 4 bases and J shed 4 bases, with 12 bases lying between them. The length of the CDR3 is 14 residues. The CDR3 DNA reads TGTGCCAGCAGCCTACAGGGACCAGGAAACACCATATATTTT. This codes for CASSLQGPGNTIYF.

V is TRBV6-6 and J is TRBJ1-4; a possible D gene is TRBD1 (6 bases). Germline V CDR1 and CDR2: MNHNY, SVGAGI (reference sequence). V lost 0 bases, J lost 8 bases, and 13 bases lay in between. This CDR3 has 15 amino acids. The chain's CDR3 is CASSYSPGAGEKLFF. The CDR3 bases are TGTGCCAGCAGTTACTCGCCAGGGGCAGGGGAAAAACTGTTTTTT.

The chain joins TRBV25-1 to TRBJ2-7, with D tentatively TRBD1 (6 bases). Germline V gives CDR1 MGHDK, CDR2 SYGVNS. V was clipped by 1 base and J by 1 base, with 14 bases between them. The CDR3 covers 16 residues. The CDR3 loop is CASSELKTRGSYEQYF. DNA of the CDR3: TGTGCCAGCAGTGAATTAAAAACCAGGGGATCCTACGAGCAGTACTTC.

V is TRBV28 and J is TRBJ1-5; D ambiguous. Germline loops: CDR1 MDHEN, CDR2 SYDVKM. With 8 bases removed from V and 2 bases from J, the gap between germline ends came to 13 bases. The CDR3 is 14 amino acids. CDR3 loop: CASGGYRGNQPQHF. The CDR3, as DNA: TGTGCCAGCGGTGGCTATCGGGGCAATCAGCCCCAGCATTTT.

The chain is built from TRBV9 and TRBJ1-5; 7 nucleotides agree with TRBD1. V gave up 4 bases and J gave up 0 bases; unmatched junction bases: 4. The CDR3 is 15 residues long. Germline V CDR1 and CDR2: SGDLS, YYNGEE. CDR3 DNA: TGTGCCAGCAGCCCGGGACAGTCTAGCAATCAGCCCCAGCATTTT. Translating it yields CASSPGQSSNQPQHF.

The rearrangement links TRBV10-3 to TRBJ1-4; 7 bases are shared with TRBD1. V lost 6 bases, J lost 7 bases, and 8 bases stayed unmatched. Germline V lookup: CDR1 ENHRY, CDR2 SYGVKD. CDR3 length equals 14 residues. For the CDR3, the DNA is TGTGCCATCAGCCAGCAGGGGGGTACTGAAAAACTGTTTTTT. Encoded protein: CAISQQGGTEKLFF.

The genes are TRBV2 and TRBJ1-1, with no clear D. The V and J ends lost 8 bases and 5 bases respectively, with 9 bases between them. The length of the CDR3 is 11 residues. CDR1 is SNHLY, CDR2 FYNNEI, per germline. The CDR3 is CASGRETEAFF. The CDR3 DNA sequence: TGTGCCAGCGGGAGGGAAACTGAAGCTTTCTTT.

For this clone: Other nucleotide sequences from this sample produce the same CDR3. The rearrangement uses TRBV28 and TRBJ1-2, with D possibly being TRBD1 (5 bases). Per germline, CDR1 MDHEN and CDR2 SYDVKM. Trimming shortened V by 4 bases and J by 4 bases, and 10 bases separated the two germline ends. The CDR3 spans 13 residues. This CDR3 is CASSSTGGYGYTF. In DNA, the CDR3 is TGTGCCAGCAGTTCGACGGGGGGCTATGGCTACACCTTC.

This clone was found many times. This chain uses TRBV6-6 with TRBJ2-3, with 11 bases lining up with TRBD1. This CDR3 has 13 amino acids. In germline, CDR1 is MNHNY, CDR2 SVGAGI (reference sequence). V lost 7 bases and J lost 6; bases outside the gene matches: 3. CDR3 sequence (DNA): TGTGCCAGCACCGGACAGGGGGCCGATACGCAGTATTTT. This sequence encodes CASTGQGADTQYF.

The chain carries TRBV29-1 and TRBJ1-2, with a weak D call TRBD1 (6 bases). CDR3 length: 14 residues. V dropped 5 bases and J dropped 0 bases, with 13 bases sitting between them. Germline lookup yields CDR1 SQVTM and CDR2 ANQGSEA. The CDR3 spells CSVTGPHSNYGYTF. The CDR3 DNA sequence: TGCAGCGTTACAGGGCCCCATTCTAACTATGGCTACACCTTC. Full variable domain (missing parts from reference TRBV29-1 and TRBJ1-2): SAVISQKPSRDICQRGTSLTIQCQVDSQVTMMFWYRQQPGQSLTLIATANQGSEATYESGFVIDKFPISRPNLTFSTLTVSNMSPEDSSIYLCSVTGPHSNYGYTFGSGTRLTVV.

Of note for this clone: Other DNA sequences within the sample encode an identical CDR3. The chain carries TRBV30 and TRBJ1-5; D is unresolved. The germline gives CDR1 GTSNPN, CDR2 SVGIG (reference sequence). CDR3 length equals 14 residues. Trimming pared 0 bases from V and 1 base from J, leaving 7 bases between. CDR3 nucleotide sequence: TGTGCCTGGAGTGTAAGCGGAAGCAATCAGCCCCAGCATTTT. Its protein is CAWSVSGSNQPQHF.

The chain is built from TRBV6-4 and TRBJ2-1, with 11 bases that match TRBD2. The CDR3 runs 15 residues. CDR1 and CDR2 from the germline V gene are MRHNA and SNTAGT. Trimming took 4 bases from V and 7 from J; bases not matched to a gene: 6. Written as DNA, the CDR3 is TGTGCCAGCAGTGCACTAGCGGGAGTCTCAAATGAGCAGTTCTTC. Amino acids: CASSALAGVSNEQFF.

J is TRBJ2-1 and V is TRBV27; 7 bases fit TRBD2. Trimming removed 10 bases from V and 2 bases from J; junction bases left unmatched: 14. This CDR3 comprises 16 residues. Germline values: CDR1 MNHEY, CDR2 SMNVEV (reference sequence). CDR3 bases: TGTGCCATCATAGGACGGGACTACCATACCTACAATGAGCAGTTCTTC. Its protein product is CAIIGRDYHTYNEQFF.

V is TRBV19 and J is TRBJ2-5; D is perhaps TRBD1 (6 bases). CDR3 size: 12 residues. V was shortened by 5 bases and J by 4 bases, with 8 bases between the two germline ends. Germline V gives CDR1 LNHDA, CDR2 SQIVND (reference sequence). The CDR3 region is CASSSGAETQYF. The CDR3 nucleotides are TGTGCCAGTAGTTCAGGGGCAGAGACCCAGTACTTC.

The chain uses TRBV7-2 and TRBJ2-3; no clear D. V was cut by 5 bases and J by 3 bases, with 6 bases left in between. The CDR3 runs 12 residues. Germline-derived CDR1 and CDR2 are SGHTA and FQGNSA. The CDR3 bases are TGTGCCAGCAGCAAAACAACAGATACGCAGTATTTT. Protein sequence: CASSKTTDTQYF. Full variable domain (rest looked up from reference TRBV7-2 and TRBJ2-3): GAGVSQSPSNKVTEKGKDVELRCDPISGHTALYWYRQSLGQGLEFLIYFQGNSAPDKSGLPSDRFSAERTGGSVSTLTIQRTQQEDSAVYLCASSKTTDTQYFGPGTRLTVL.

This clone turned up a few times. The rearrangement uses TRBV6-5 and TRBJ1-2; no clear D gene. Trimming shortened V by 2 bases and J by 6 bases, and 13 bases separated the two germline ends. Germline CDR1 reads MNHEY; CDR2 reads SVGAGI. The CDR3 is made up of 14 amino acids. The CDR3 DNA is TGTGCCAGCAGTTACCGTAGAGGGAGGGATGGCTACACCTTC. Protein: CASSYRRGRDGYTF.

V gene TRBV21-1 combines with J gene TRBJ2-7; the listed D gene, TRBD2, was not tested against the DNA. TRBV21-1 is labeled a pseudogene. The CDR3 has 16 amino acids. The CDR3 DNA is TGTGCCAGCAGCAAAAGGCCGGACTACCCATCCTACGAGCAGTACTTC. Amino acids: CASSKRPDYPSYEQYF.

This clone was counted between two and nine times. The J gene is TRBJ1-2, the V gene TRBV11-3, with TRBD1 matching over 8 bases. This CDR3 contains 15 residues. Per the germline V gene, CDR1 is SGHNT and CDR2 is YENEEA. Trimming at V came to 1 base and at J to 4 bases, leaving 5 bases not matched to a gene. The CDR3 DNA reads as TGTGCCAGCAGCTTAGGGGGACAGGCCGGCTATGGCTACACCTTC. As protein: CASSLGGQAGYGYTF.

The chain links TRBV10-3 to TRBJ2-3; 7 positions agree with TRBD2. Looked up from germline, CDR1 is ENHRY and CDR2 is SYGVKD. The CDR3 is 13 amino acids. Losses at the gene ends were 11 bases for V and 3 bases for J; bases not matched to a gene: 8. CDR3 nucleotides: TGTGCCTCTCGCGGGAGAGAAACAGATACGCAGTATTTT. Translating it yields CASRGRETDTQYF.

This chain uses TRBV6-6 with TRBJ2-3; tentatively, D is TRBD2 (6 bases). The CDR3 consists of 12 residues. The V gene lost 2 bases and the J gene lost 6 bases, with 6 bases spanning the gap. Germline CDR1 MNHNY, CDR2 SVGAGI (reference sequence). The CDR3, as DNA: TGTGCCAGCAGTTACCGGGGGGATACGCAGTATTTT. This translates into CASSYRGDTQYF.

This chain links TRBV6-6 with TRBJ2-7, with TRBD1 matching 10 bases. This CDR3 has 15 amino acids. V lost 5 bases and J lost 8; bases outside the gene matches: 12. Germline CDR1 reads MNHNY; CDR2 reads SVGAGI (reference sequence). The CDR3 sequence is CASSPILGQGIQQYF. In nucleotides, the CDR3 is TGTGCCAGCAGTCCGATCCTGGGACAGGGGATTCAGCAGTACTTC.